Presented here are 14 T cell receptor beta chains from one specimen sequenced in a study of blood T cell repertoires in COVID-19. Using immunoSEQ multiplex PCR, the repertoire was profiled, and TCRdb retains in-frame clones only, with some absent. The table has about 200,000 clones, less than 90% seen once. Sequencing used peripheral blood. Receptors originate from a woman between 70 and 85 years old with acute or convalescent COVID-19.

This clone occurred once. This chain joins TRBV14 and TRBJ1-3; D is undetermined. Germline CDR1 is SGHDN and CDR2 is FVKESK. The CDR3 is made up of 16 amino acids. Trimming stripped 0 bases from V and 0 bases from J, with 9 bases between. CDR3 coding DNA: TGTGCCAGCAGCCAAGACCTGGGCTTCTCTGGAAACACCATATATTTT. Its translation: CASSQDLGFSGNTIYF.

The chain joins TRBV28 to TRBJ1-4; no clear D gene. The CDR3 loop spans 15 amino acids. V shed 3 bases and J shed 5 bases, with 13 bases lying between them. Germline CDR1 and CDR2: MDHEN and SYDVKM. The CDR3 loop is CASSLRRIQNEKLFF. CDR3 nucleotides: TGTGCCAGCAGTTTGAGGAGGATCCAGAATGAAAAACTGTTTTTT.

This chain links TRBV6-5 with TRBJ2-7; 8 nucleotides line up with TRBD1. CDR1 is MNHEY and CDR2 is SVGAGI in the germline V gene. The junction had 6 bases not matched to a gene; V was cut back by 4 bases and J by 4 bases. The CDR3 has 14 residues. CDR3 sequence (DNA): TGTGCCAGCAGTTTCCGGGACAGGTCATACGAGCAGTACTTC. Protein: CASSFRDRSYEQYF.

The rearrangement links TRBV11-3 to TRBJ1-5; 7 bases are a match to TRBD1. J was trimmed by 2 bases and V by 2 bases; bases with no gene match: 12. Germline CDR1 SGHNT, CDR2 YENEEA. CDR3 length: 18 amino acids. CDR3 DNA sequence: TGTGCCAGCAGCTTAAGAGACAGGGAGTTCTTGGGCAATCAGCCCCAGCATTTT. As protein: CASSLRDREFLGNQPQHF.

The sample holds a few counts of this clone. This rearrangement joins TRBV4-1 to TRBJ1-5, with D perhaps TRBD1 (5 bases). There are 16 residues in the CDR3. The germline V gene encodes CDR1 MGHRA and CDR2 YSYEKL. Trimming removed 2 bases from V and 3 bases from J, with 14 bases in between. The CDR3 protein is CASSQRIGGVNQPQHF. For the CDR3, the DNA is TGCGCCAGCAGCCAAAGGATCGGGGGGGTCAATCAGCCCCAGCATTTT.

The rearrangement links TRBV4-2 to TRBJ1-2, with D perhaps TRBD1 (5 bases). The germline gives CDR1 LGHNA, CDR2 YNFKEQ. CDR3 length: 15 residues. Between the trimmed V and J ends, which lost 4 bases and 4 bases, there was a span of 16 bases. The CDR3 sequence is CASSPSLQAFYGYTF. The CDR3 DNA reads as TGTGCCAGCAGCCCCTCCTTACAGGCTTTCTATGGCTACACCTTC.

The chain employs TRBV18 and TRBJ2-7, with 9 bases fitting TRBD1. Germline CDR1 and CDR2: KGHSH and LQKENI. The CDR3 length is 18 residues. V was clipped by 4 bases and J by 0 bases; unmatched bases: 13. CDR3 bases: TGTGCCAGCTCACAGACAGGGGGAGGACGCCAGAGCTCCTACGAGCAGTACTTC. This sequence encodes CASSQTGGGRQSSYEQYF.

CDR3 protein: CASSPSTGTGVNGYTF. Written as DNA, the CDR3 is TGTGCCAGCTCACCGTCCACCGGGACAGGGGTCAATGGCTACACCTTC. This chain connects TRBV18 to TRBJ1-2; 10 bases line up with TRBD1. Germline V lookup: CDR1 KGHSH, CDR2 LQKENI. The CDR3 length is 16 residues. Trimming removed 3 bases from V and 6 bases from J; junction bases left unmatched: 10.

This clone was found once. The chain employs TRBV6-1 and TRBJ1-2, with TRBD1 matching 9 bases. Losses at the gene ends were 8 bases for V and 8 bases for J; bases not matched to a gene: 6. The germline V gene has CDR1 MNHNS and CDR2 SASEGT. The CDR3 consists of 12 residues. The CDR3 loop reads CASRDRVLGYTF. The CDR3 DNA is TGTGCCAGCCGGGACAGGGTCTTAGGCTACACCTTC.

The chain uses TRBV28 and TRBJ2-7; a possible D gene is TRBD1 (6 bases). The CDR3 length is 15 residues. Trimming pared 2 bases from V and 2 bases from J, leaving 13 bases between. Germline V gene sequence: CDR1 MDHEN, CDR2 SYDVKM. CDR3 sequence: CASSLARGRAYEQYF. The CDR3 nucleotides are TGTGCCAGCAGTTTAGCCAGGGGCAGGGCCTACGAGCAGTACTTC. Variable domain in full (rest from reference TRBV28 and TRBJ2-7): DVKVTQSSRYLVKRTGEKVFLECVQDMDHENMFWYRQDPGLGLRLIYFSYDVKMKEKGDIPEGYSVSREKKERFSLILESASTNQTSMYLCASSLARGRAYEQYFGPGTRLTVT.

In its sample, this clone was seen once. The V and J genes are TRBV27 and TRBJ1-5; D might be TRBD1 (5 bases). Trimming cost V 6 bases and J 3 bases, with 18 bases left between them. The V gene's germline CDR1 is MNHEY and CDR2 SMNVEV (reference sequence). The CDR3 is 16 amino acids. For the CDR3, the DNA is TGTGCCAGCAGGCCGTACGGCAGGGCTTACAATCAGCCCCAGCATTTT. Its protein is CASRPYGRAYNQPQHF.

V gene TRBV12-5 combines with J gene TRBJ1-5; the match to TRBD1 covers 7 bases. Trimming removed 8 bases from V and 6 bases from J; junction bases left unmatched: 7. Germline CDR1 and CDR2: LGHNT and FRNRAP. The CDR3 extends over 13 amino acids. CDR3 DNA: TGTGCTAGTCTCATTTCAGGGGGTCAGCCCCAGCATTTT. This codes for CASLISGGQPQHF.

This chain links TRBV9 with TRBJ2-3; 10 positions match TRBD2. The germline V gene encodes CDR1 SGDLS and CDR2 YYNGEE. Unmatched junction bases numbered 3, after V lost 4 bases and J lost 4 bases. The CDR3 is 14 residues long. The CDR3 nucleotides are TGTGCCAGCAGCATTAGCGGGGGGCCAGATACGCAGTATTTT. Protein product: CASSISGGPDTQYF. The complete variable domain, with remaining parts taken from reference TRBV9 and TRBJ2-3, reads DSGVTQTPKHLITATGQRVTLRCSPRSGDLSVYWYQQSLDQGLQFLIQYYNGEERAKGNILERFSAQQFPDLHSELNLSSLELGDSALYFCASSISGGPDTQYFGPGTRLTVL.

In this sample, this clone turned up once. The gene calls are TRBV14 and TRBJ1-2, with D possibly TRBD1 on 6 matching bases. The CDR3 has 16 amino acids. Germline V gives CDR1 SGHDN, CDR2 FVKESK. Trimming removed 1 base from V and 5 bases from J, with 17 bases in between. The CDR3 sequence is CASSQAPRLGGYGYTF. In DNA form, the CDR3 reads TGTGCCAGCAGCCAAGCCCCAAGGCTAGGGGGATATGGCTACACCTTC.